The rows below give T cell receptor beta chains drawn from one sample of a study of blood T cell repertoires in COVID-19. Repertoires were generated with immunoSEQ multiplex PCR, while TCRdb's copy carries only in-frame clones and drops some. This table has around 250,000 clones, about 90% appearing once. Sequenced input: peripheral blood. The receptors were sampled from a woman aged 55-70 years with COVID-19, enrolled during active disease. CDR3s include the opening cysteine and the closing phenylalanine or tryptophan. The D gene is left open where the match is weak. Not every row has a clone size; where given, it reads once, few, many or a size class.

clone_size	v_call	j_call	d_call	cdr3_aa	cdr3_nt
.	TRBV19	TRBJ1-1	TRBD1	CASIRTGGVTEAFF	TGTGCCAGTATAAGGACAGGGGGTGTCACTGAAGCTTTCTTT
.	TRBV5-6	TRBJ1-3	TRBD1	CASSFTGVRSGNTIYF	TGTGCCAGCAGCTTCACAGGGGTACGCTCTGGAAACACCATATATTTT
.	TRBV13	TRBJ2-7	TRBD2	CASSSGTSRSYEQYF	TGTGCCAGCAGCTCAGGGACTAGCAGATCCTACGAGCAGTACTTC
.	TRBV4-2	TRBJ1-1	TRBD1	CASSQGDRLIPEAFF	TGTGCCAGCAGCCAGGGGGACAGGCTCATACCTGAAGCTTTCTTT
.	TRBV30	TRBJ1-1	TRBD1	CAWSGIQGAYTEAFF	TGTGCCTGGAGTGGGATACAGGGGGCGTACACTGAAGCTTTCTTT
once	TRBV6-5	TRBJ2-7	.	CASSPGTLQYEQYF	TGTGCCAGCAGTCCCGGGACATTACAGTACGAGCAGTACTTC
.	TRBV5-4	TRBJ1-3	.	CASSLGGPGGNTIYF	TGTGCCAGCAGCTTGGGGGGGCCTGGGGGAAACACCATATATTTT
once	TRBV14	TRBJ1-1	TRBD1	CASSQGKGALRYTEAFF	TGTGCCAGCAGCCAAGGGAAGGGGGCGCTGAGATATACTGAAGCTTTCTTT
.	TRBV19	TRBJ2-7	TRBD1	CASSTRDSPDEQYF	TGTGCCAGTAGTACCAGGGACAGTCCCGACGAGCAGTACTTC
.	TRBV7-2	TRBJ1-4	TRBD1	CASSGTANEKLFF	TGTGCCAGCAGTGGGACAGCTAATGAAAAACTGTTTTTT
.	TRBV5-4	TRBJ2-1	.	CASSPKGGVDNEQFF	TGTGCCAGCAGCCCCAAGGGCGGGGTGGATAATGAGCAGTTCTTC
.	TRBV7-7	TRBJ2-5	TRBD1	CASSPDRGSGETQYF	TGTGCTAGCAGTCCTGACAGGGGGTCTGGGGAGACCCAGTACTTC
.	TRBV4-3	TRBJ1-2	.	CASSQGRVHYGYTF	TGCGCCAGCAGCCAAGGCAGGGTCCACTATGGCTACACCTTC
.	TRBV5-1	TRBJ2-5	TRBD1	CASSLPGQGAETQYF	TGCGCCAGCAGCCTACCGGGACAGGGTGCGGAGACCCAGTACTTC
.	TRBV6-2/TRBV6-3	TRBJ1-1	TRBD1	CASSLQRTGVGAFF	TGTGCCAGCAGTCTTCAACGGACAGGGGTTGGAGCTTTCTTT
.	TRBV19	TRBJ2-1	TRBD2	CATLGLAGNEQFF	TGTGCCACCTTGGGACTAGCCGGCAATGAGCAGTTCTTC
.	TRBV4-1	TRBJ1-2	.	CASSQQPGGWDSRNVGYTF	TGCGCCAGCAGCCAACAACCGGGGGGCTGGGATTCAAGGAACGTTGGCTACACCTTC
.	TRBV29-1	TRBJ2-7	TRBD2	CSVGLAQTYEQYF	TGCAGCGTTGGACTAGCGCAAACCTACGAGCAGTACTTC
.	TRBV9	TRBJ2-2	TRBD1	CASSSHGTANTGELFF	TGTGCCAGCAGCTCTCACGGGACAGCGAACACCGGGGAGCTGTTTTTT
once	TRBV21-1	TRBJ1-1	.	CAPGRGYQNTEAFF	TGTGCCCCTGGCAGGGGGTATCAGAACACTGAAGCTTTCTTT
once	TRBV30	TRBJ1-1	.	CAWSVSSGDTEAFF	TGTGCCTGGAGTGTAAGTTCGGGGGACACTGAAGCTTTCTTT
.	TRBV10-3	TRBJ2-5	.	CAISGRGLQETQYF	TGTGCCATCAGTGGTCGGGGTCTCCAAGAGACCCAGTACTTC
.	TRBV9	TRBJ1-1	.	CASSVELVNTEAFF	TGTGCCAGCAGCGTAGAGCTGGTGAACACTGAAGCTTTCTTT
.	TRBV19	TRBJ1-5	.	CASSILRGALSGNQPQHF	TGTGCCAGTAGTATCCTTCGGGGGGCCCTAAGCGGTAATCAGCCCCAGCATTTT
.	TRBV7-9	TRBJ1-1	.	CASSLSVPENDLNTEAFF	TGTGCCAGCAGCTTATCGGTACCCGAAAACGACTTGAACACTGAAGCTTTCTTT
.	TRBV10-3	TRBJ1-4	TRBD1	CAIRGDRGNEKLFF	TGTGCCATCAGGGGGGACAGGGGGAATGAAAAACTGTTTTTT
.	TRBV3-1/TRBV3-2	TRBJ2-7	.	CASSRRDNPPNEQYF	TGTGCCAGCAGCAGACGGGACAACCCCCCGAACGAGCAGTACTTC
.	TRBV18	TRBJ1-2	TRBD1	CASSAGQGTYYGYTF	TGTGCCAGCTCAGCGGGACAGGGGACCTACTATGGCTACACCTTC
.	TRBV5-8	TRBJ1-1	.	CASSNQLGGRPNTEAFF	TGTGCCAGCAGCAACCAACTGGGGGGTCGGCCGAACACTGAAGCTTTCTTT
once	TRBV7-2	TRBJ2-7	TRBD2	CASSQGLAGTYEQYF	TGTGCCAGCAGCCAAGGACTAGCGGGGACCTACGAGCAGTACTTC
.	TRBV19	TRBJ1-2	.	CASSIGGDLGGYTF	TGTGCCAGTAGTATAGGGGGGGACCTCGGTGGCTACACCTTC
.	TRBV19	TRBJ2-2	.	CASRKDSYTGELFF	TGTGCCAGTAGGAAGGACAGTTACACCGGGGAGCTGTTTTTT
.	TRBV7-8	TRBJ2-1	TRBD1	CASSETGGSYNEQFF	TGTGCCAGCAGCGAGACAGGGGGCTCCTACAATGAGCAGTTCTTC
.	TRBV11-2	TRBJ1-1	.	CASSRSGVAGTEAFF	TGTGCCAGCAGCCGATCAGGGGTGGCGGGCACTGAAGCTTTCTTT
.	TRBV7-9	TRBJ2-2	.	CASRPAGGELFF	TGTGCCAGCAGGCCCGCCGGCGGGGAGCTGTTTTTT
.	TRBV4-3	TRBJ1-4	.	CASSQDYRGLGEKLFF	TGCGCCAGCAGCCAAGATTATCGGGGATTGGGGGAAAAACTGTTTTTT
.	TRBV5-4	TRBJ1-2	.	CASSSIGSKGQGGYTF	TGTGCCAGCAGCTCGATTGGGTCGAAGGGCCAGGGTGGCTACACCTTC